The clone carrying this T cell receptor (beta chain) appeared once. The sample originates from a study of blood T cells in healthy people across ages. Germline V gives CDR1 SEHNR, CDR2 FQNEAQ (reference sequence). This CDR3 contains 15 residues. Trimming took 3 bases from V and 4 from J, leaving 13 bases between them. Using a J-beta primer mix together with a sample-barcoded 5' primer, a second PCR was run for roughly 6 to 12 cycles. The yield of each sample was at least 3 million CDR3-containing paired-end reads. TCRdb itself ran the 5' RACE reads through MiXCR, one entry per CDR3 protein. Found here are 1.5 million to 2 million distinct CDR3 sequences, approximately 28% of them singletons; the top ten hold 7.7%.

The specimen was blood. This chain connects TRBV7-9 to TRBJ2-4; D remains unclear. This TCR was sampled from a woman in her 30s in good health. The CDR3 bases are TGTGCCAGCAGCTTGGGTGTAGGGCGGAAAAACATTCAGTACTTC. It specifies CASSLGVGRKNIQYF.